The clone carrying this T cell receptor (beta chain) was seen more than once but under ten times. Its antigen is undetermined. V lost 6 bases and J 4 bases, leaving 10 bases between the germline ends. In germline, CDR1 is SQVTM, CDR2 ANQGSEA. CDR3 length: 11 residues. Unique molecular identifiers were incorporated during preparation of the TCRbeta library. TCRdb independently ran MiXCR on the PCR reads; one entry per CDR3 protein. This repertoire shows approximately 210,000 distinct CDR3 sequences, around a sixth found once; its top ten account for about 39%. This sample stems from a study of T-cell reconstitution after alpha-beta-depleted transplantation in children. Findings of the study overall: Reportedly, only several hundred clones from non-depleted graft cells drove alpha-beta T-cell counts at about two months. Diversity and T-cell counts at one year after transplant derived mostly from new T cells.

The sequence came from a male patient aged 2-15 years who had a stem cell transplant for acute lymphoblastic leukemia, so the T cells may come from the graft donor. Here the sequenced sample was PBMCs, mostly from graft donor cells, taken 360 days after TCRalphabeta/CD19-depleted stem cell transplant. V usage is TRBV29-1 and J usage is TRBJ2-7; D gene uncertain. The CDR3 DNA reads TGCAGCGTAATGGACGGGTACGAGCAGTACTTC. Protein sequence: CSVMDGYEQYF.